This T cell receptor beta chain was identified in a study of blood T cell repertoires in COVID-19. Study details: Spain, Italy and the United States supplied samples that represented acute and convalescent COVID-19. The cDNA or gDNA used as material had been derived from T cells, B-cell-depleted T cells, or PBMCs.

As originally analysed: Estimates of nucleated cell counts were drawn from the amplification of reference gene primers. The method was immunoSEQ multiplex PCR; TCRdb's version includes in-frame clones alone and lacks a portion of them. The V and J calls and the clone size are those of that table, but D and trimming were determined from the DNA. Found here are 120,000 to 150,000 clones, about 74% of them singletons; the top ten hold roughly 15%. Per the germline V gene, CDR1 is SNHLY and CDR2 is FYNNEI. Unmatched junction bases numbered 9, after V lost 2 bases and J lost 6 bases. This CDR3 has 17 amino acids.

V gene TRBV2 combines with J gene TRBJ2-1, with TRBD2 matching 11 bases. Material for sequencing was peripheral blood. The origin of this receptor is a middle-aged man with acute or convalescent COVID-19. CDR3 coding DNA: TGTGCCAGCAGTGAATTAGCGGGGGGGATAAATGCCAATGAGCAGTTCTTC. Encoded protein: CASSELAGGINANEQFF.